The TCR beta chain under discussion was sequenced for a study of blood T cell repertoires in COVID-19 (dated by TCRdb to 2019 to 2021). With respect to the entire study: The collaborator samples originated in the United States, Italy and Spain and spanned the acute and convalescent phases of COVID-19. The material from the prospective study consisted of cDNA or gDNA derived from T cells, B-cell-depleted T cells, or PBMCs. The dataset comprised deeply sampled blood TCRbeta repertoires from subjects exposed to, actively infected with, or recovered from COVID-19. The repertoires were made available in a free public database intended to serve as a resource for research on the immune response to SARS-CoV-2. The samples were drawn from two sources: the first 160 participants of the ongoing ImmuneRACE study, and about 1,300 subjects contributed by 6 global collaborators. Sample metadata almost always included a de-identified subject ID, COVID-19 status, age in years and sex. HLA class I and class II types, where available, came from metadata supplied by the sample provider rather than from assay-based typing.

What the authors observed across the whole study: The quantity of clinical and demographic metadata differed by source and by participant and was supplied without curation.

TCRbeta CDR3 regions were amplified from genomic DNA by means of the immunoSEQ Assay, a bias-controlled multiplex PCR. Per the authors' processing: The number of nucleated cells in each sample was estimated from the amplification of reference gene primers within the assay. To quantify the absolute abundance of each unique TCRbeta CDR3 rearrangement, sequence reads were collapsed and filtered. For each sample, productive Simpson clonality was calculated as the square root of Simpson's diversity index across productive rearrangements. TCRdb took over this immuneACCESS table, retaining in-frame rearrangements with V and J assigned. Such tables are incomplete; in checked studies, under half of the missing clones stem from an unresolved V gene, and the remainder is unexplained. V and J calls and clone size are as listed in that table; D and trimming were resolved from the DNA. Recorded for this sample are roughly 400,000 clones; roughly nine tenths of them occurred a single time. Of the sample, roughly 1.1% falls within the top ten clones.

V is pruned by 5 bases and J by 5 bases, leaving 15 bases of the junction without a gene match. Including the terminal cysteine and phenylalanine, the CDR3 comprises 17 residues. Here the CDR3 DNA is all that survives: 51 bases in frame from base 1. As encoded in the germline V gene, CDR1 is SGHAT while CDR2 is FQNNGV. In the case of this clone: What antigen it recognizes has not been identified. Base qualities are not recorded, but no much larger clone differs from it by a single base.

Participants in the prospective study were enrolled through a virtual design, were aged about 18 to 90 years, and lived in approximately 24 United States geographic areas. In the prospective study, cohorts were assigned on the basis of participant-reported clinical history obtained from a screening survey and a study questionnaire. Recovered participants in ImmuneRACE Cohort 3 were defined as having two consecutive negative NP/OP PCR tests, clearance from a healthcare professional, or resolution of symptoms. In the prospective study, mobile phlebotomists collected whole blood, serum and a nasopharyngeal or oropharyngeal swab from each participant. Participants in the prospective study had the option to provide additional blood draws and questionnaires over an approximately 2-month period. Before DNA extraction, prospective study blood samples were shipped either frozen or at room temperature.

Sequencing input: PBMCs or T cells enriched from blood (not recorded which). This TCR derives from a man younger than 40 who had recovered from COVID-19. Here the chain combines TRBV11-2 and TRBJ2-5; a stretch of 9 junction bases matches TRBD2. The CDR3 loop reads CASSPGVAGVRGETQYF. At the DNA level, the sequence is TGTGCCAGCAGCCCGGGGGTAGCGGGAGTTCGAGGGGAGACCCAGTACTTC.